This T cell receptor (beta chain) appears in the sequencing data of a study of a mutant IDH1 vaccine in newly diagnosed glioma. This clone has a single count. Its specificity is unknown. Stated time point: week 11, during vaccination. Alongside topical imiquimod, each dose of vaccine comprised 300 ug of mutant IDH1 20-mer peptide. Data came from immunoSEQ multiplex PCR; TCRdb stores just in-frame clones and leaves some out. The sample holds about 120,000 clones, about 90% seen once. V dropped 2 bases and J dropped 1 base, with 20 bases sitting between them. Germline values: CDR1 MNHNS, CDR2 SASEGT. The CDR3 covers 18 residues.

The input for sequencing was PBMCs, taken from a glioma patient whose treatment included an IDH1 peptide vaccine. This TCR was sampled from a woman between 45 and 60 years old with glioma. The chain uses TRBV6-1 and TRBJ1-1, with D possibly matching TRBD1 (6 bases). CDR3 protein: CASSEFRRGGGGNTEAFF. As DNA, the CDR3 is TGTGCCAGCAGTGAATTCCGCCGAGGGGGAGGTGGGAACACTGAAGCTTTCTTT.